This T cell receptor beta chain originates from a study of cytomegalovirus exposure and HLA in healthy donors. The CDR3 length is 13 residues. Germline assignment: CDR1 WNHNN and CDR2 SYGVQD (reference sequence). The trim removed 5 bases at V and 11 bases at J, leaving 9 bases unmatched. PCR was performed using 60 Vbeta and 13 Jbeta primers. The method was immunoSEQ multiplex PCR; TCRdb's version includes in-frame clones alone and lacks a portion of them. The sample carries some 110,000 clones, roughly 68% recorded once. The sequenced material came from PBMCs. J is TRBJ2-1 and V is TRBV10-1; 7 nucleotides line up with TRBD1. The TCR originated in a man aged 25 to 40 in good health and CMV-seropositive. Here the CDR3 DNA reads TGCGCCAGCAGTAGGACAGGTTCCCCCAAGCAGTTCTTC. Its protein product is CASSRTGSPKQFF.